These T cell receptor beta chains were read from a single sample in a study of blood T cell repertoires in COVID-19. Profiling relied on immunoSEQ multiplex PCR, and the TCRdb table lists in-frame clones only, not all of them. Among about 160,000 clones, roughly 80% were seen once, and the ten largest hold roughly 8.6%. Material for sequencing was peripheral blood. The receptor source for this set is a man aged 60-69 years with acute or convalescent COVID-19. CDR3s include the opening cysteine and the closing phenylalanine or tryptophan. Fields, in order: clone size, J gene, D gene, V gene, CDR3 DNA, CDR3 protein. The D gene is left open where the match is weak. Some rows mark clone size as missing; the rest say once, few, many or name a class of expanded clone.

- TRBJ2-2 - TRBV7-3 TGTGCCAGCAGCCCTGACACCGGGGAGCTGTTTTTT CASSPDTGELFF
- TRBJ1-6 - TRBV2 TGTGCCAGCAGTTTGGTAGACAGTACCAATTCACCCCTCCACTTT CASSLVDSTNSPLHF
- TRBJ1-6 TRBD1 TRBV13 TGTGCCAGCAGCGCCTACAGGGGTCCAAATAATTCACCCCTCCACTTT CASSAYRGPNNSPLHF
few TRBJ1-6 TRBD1 TRBV6-2/TRBV6-3 TGTGCCAGCAGTCGGACCGGGACAGCTAATTCACCCCTCCACTTT CASSRTGTANSPLHF
- TRBJ2-1 - TRBV4-2 TGTGCCAGCAGCCAAGCTGTTGGGCTTGTCTCCTACAATGAGCAGTTCTTC CASSQAVGLVSYNEQFF
- TRBJ2-3 TRBD1 TRBV5-1 TGCGCCAGCACCACGGGGGGACAGGGGGCAGATACGCAGTATTTT CASTTGGQGADTQYF
- TRBJ2-1 - TRBV6-4 TGTGCCAGCAGTGACTCAGGGGGTAGTGGCGATGAGCAGTTCTTC CASSDSGGSGDEQFF
- TRBJ1-4 TRBD1 TRBV10-2 TGCGCCACCTGCGACAGGGGGGAGGAAAAACTGTTTTTT CATCDRGEEKLFF
- TRBJ1-1 - TRBV6-2/TRBV6-3 TGTGCCAGCAGTTACAGAGTGAACACTGAAGCTTTCTTT CASSYRVNTEAFF
- TRBJ2-3 TRBD1 TRBV25-1 TGTGCCAGCAGCCCCTCGACAGGGGGCGAAGTTGATACGCAGTATTTT CASSPSTGGEVDTQYF
- TRBJ1-5 - TRBV10-3 TGTGCCATCAGTGAGTCGGGGGGGGCAGGTCAGCCCCAGCATTTT CAISESGGAGQPQHF
- TRBJ2-1 - TRBV28 TGTGCCAGCAGTCCCGGGATCTCCTACAATGAGCAGTTCTTC CASSPGISYNEQFF
- TRBJ1-2 - TRBV11-1 TGTGCCAGCAGCTTCTTAGTGGGGCATGGCTACACCTTC CASSFLVGHGYTF
- TRBJ2-7 TRBD1 TRBV30 TGTGCCTGGAGTTCCGGGACAGGGGACCACGAGCAGTACTTC CAWSSGTGDHEQYF
- TRBJ2-2 - TRBV12-5 TGTGCTAGTGGTTTTACAGGGCCGGCGAACACCGGGGAGCTGTTTTTT CASGFTGPANTGELFF
- TRBJ1-6 TRBD1 TRBV5-1 TGCGCCAGCAGCTTGTCCGGGACAGACAATTCACCCCTCCACTTT CASSLSGTDNSPLHF
few TRBJ1-1 - TRBV7-2 TGTGCCAGCAGCCCTATAGACAGAATGAACACTGAAGCTTTCTTT CASSPIDRMNTEAFF
- TRBJ2-2 - TRBV2 TGTGCCAGCAGAGCTGACACGAACACCGGGGAGCTGTTTTTT CASRADTNTGELFF
- TRBJ1-2 TRBD1 TRBV6-5 TGTGCCAGCAGTTACGGACAGGGTATAGTTGGCTACACCTTC CASSYGQGIVGYTF
- TRBJ2-3 TRBD2 TRBV24-1 TGTGCCACCAGTGATTTTCTAGCGGGGGGTACAGATACGCAGTATTTT CATSDFLAGGTDTQYF
- TRBJ2-2 TRBD1 TRBV9 TGTGCCAGCAGCGTCGAAGGGGGCCCCACCGGGGAGCTGTTTTTT CASSVEGGPTGELFF
few TRBJ2-7 TRBD2 TRBV7-2 TGTGCCAGCAGCTTAGGGACTAGCGGGGGGATTCAGTACTTC CASSLGTSGGIQYF
- TRBJ1-5 - TRBV7-9 TGTGCCAGCAGCTTATGGAGCTCAGAGACCCAGCATTTT CASSLWSSETQHF
- TRBJ2-7 TRBD1 TRBV29-1 TGCAGCGTTGAGGTCGGACAGGGAAGCTACGAGCAGTACTTC CSVEVGQGSYEQYF
few TRBJ1-1 TRBD1 TRBV6-2/TRBV6-3 TGTGCCAGCAGTAGCTATGGACAGGGGGCCCTTGAAGCTTTCTTT CASSSYGQGALEAFF
- TRBJ1-1 - TRBV6-2/TRBV6-3 TGTGCCAGCAGTTACGACGGAGATATGAACACTGAAGCTTTCTTT CASSYDGDMNTEAFF
- TRBJ2-1 - TRBV29-1 TGCAGCGTTCGGGACTATGAGCAGTTCTTC CSVRDYEQFF
- TRBJ2-1 - TRBV7-2 TGTGCCAGCCCCACCCCCGGGGGGCTAAGCTCCTACAATGAGCAGTTCTTC CASPTPGGLSSYNEQFF
- TRBJ1-1 TRBD1 TRBV9 TGTGCCAGCAGCGGCGACAGGGGGGACACTGAAGCTTTCTTT CASSGDRGDTEAFF
- TRBJ1-5 - TRBV27 TGTGCCAGCAGTTTATCCAGGGCTGGCAATCAGCCCCAGCATTTT CASSLSRAGNQPQHF
- TRBJ2-1 - TRBV2 TGTGCCAGCAGTGAAAATCAGGGCTCCTACAATGAGCAGTTCTTC CASSENQGSYNEQFF
- TRBJ1-2 - TRBV11-2 TGTGCCAGCAGCCCAATCCGCAGGGCTAACTATGGCTACACCTTC CASSPIRRANYGYTF
- TRBJ1-1 - TRBV7-9 TGTGCCAGCAGCCCCGACGGACTCTATGGCACTGAAGCTTTCTTT CASSPDGLYGTEAFF
few TRBJ2-7 - TRBV10-2 TGCGCCAGCAGTGAGAGACCCGGGGGCTCCTACGAGCAGTACTTC CASSERPGGSYEQYF
- TRBJ1-1 - TRBV6-5 TGTGCCAGCTCGCGTCAGGGAACTGAAGCTTTCTTT CASSRQGTEAFF
- TRBJ2-7 - TRBV6-6 TGTGCCAGCAGAGGGACTTCTGCCCCCTACGAGCAGTACTTC CASRGTSAPYEQYF
- TRBJ2-5 - TRBV18 TGTGCCAGCTCACCACCGATCGGAGAGACCCAGTACTTC CASSPPIGETQYF
- TRBJ2-7 TRBD1 TRBV12-5 TGTGCTAGTGGTTTGGCGGGGGGACAGGGGGCTGCCTACGAGCAGTACTTC CASGLAGGQGAAYEQYF
- TRBJ2-7 TRBD2 TRBV7-2 TGTGCCAGCAGCTGGGGTCGGGGGGGGAGCTCCTACGAGCAGTACTTC CASSWGRGGSSYEQYF
- TRBJ1-4 - TRBV19 TGTGCCAGTAGTACCTTACAGGGAGGGGACGAAAAACTGTTTTTT CASSTLQGGDEKLFF
- TRBJ2-7 - TRBV29-1 TGCAGCGTTGAAGTGTCGGGCGAGCAGTACTTC CSVEVSGEQYF
- TRBJ1-6 TRBD1 TRBV6-5 TGTGCCTCCGGCGGGACAGGGTTCTCACCCCTCCACTTT CASGGTGFSPLHF
few TRBJ1-3 - TRBV10-1 TGCGCCAGCAAACCGGGGTCTGGAAACACCATATATTTT CASKPGSGNTIYF
- TRBJ1-2 - TRBV24-1 TGTGCCACCAGTGACTTAACAGGGATTGGCGGCTACACCTTC CATSDLTGIGGYTF
- TRBJ2-1 TRBD1 TRBV6-2/TRBV6-3 TGTGCCAGCAGTTCGGGACAGGGGTTCTACAATGAGCAGTTCTTC CASSSGQGFYNEQFF
- TRBJ1-5 TRBD1 TRBV19 TGTGCCAGTAGTTTTGGACAGGGGGCTAGGAGCAATCAGCCCCAGCATTTT CASSFGQGARSNQPQHF
- TRBJ2-5 - TRBV2 TGTGCCAGCAGTGACCGCACAGGACACGAGACCCAGTACTTC CASSDRTGHETQYF
many TRBJ1-5 - TRBV27 TGTGCCAGCAAGGAGGGCGCCTATCAGCCCCAGCATTTT CASKEGAYQPQHF
few TRBJ1-2 - TRBV5-6 TGTGCCAGCTACTACGCGGGGCAGCCCTATGGCTACACCTTC CASYYAGQPYGYTF
- TRBJ1-2 - TRBV18 TGTGCCAGCTCACCAGGGGCAGTACCCGGCTACACCTTC CASSPGAVPGYTF
- TRBJ1-1 - TRBV5-1 TGCGCCAGCAGCTTGGTTGCAGGGGTCACTGAAGCTTTCTTT CASSLVAGVTEAFF
- TRBJ2-5 TRBD2 TRBV7-2 TGTGCCAGCAGCCCCCGACTAGCGGGGCGGGAGACCCAGTACTTC CASSPRLAGRETQYF
once TRBJ1-4 - TRBV6-5 TGTGCCAGCAGCGAGGGAAGTGAAAAACTGTTTTTT CASSEGSEKLFF
- TRBJ2-1 - TRBV4-3 TGCGCCAGCAGCCAAGATGCGGGGTCCAGCAATGAGCAGTTCTTC CASSQDAGSSNEQFF